This is a list of T cell receptor beta chains from one sample in a study of blood T cell repertoires in COVID-19. Profiling relied on immunoSEQ multiplex PCR, and the TCRdb table lists in-frame clones only, not all of them. The repertoire has about 21,000 clones, approximately 90% of them found once; the top ten carry around 25%. Input material: peripheral blood. The receptors shown here come from a human donor with active COVID-19. The donor label of this sample is uncertain. Each CDR3 is given with its conserved first and last residue. A clone size is listed for some rows: how often the clone was seen (once, few, many), or a class if it is expanded.

clone size	J gene	V gene	CDR3 protein
once	TRBJ2-7	TRBV18	CASSPIQTSYEQYF
-	TRBJ2-2	TRBV27	CASRVGENTGELFF
once	TRBJ2-1	TRBV7-9	CASSPLRGSSYNEQFF
-	TRBJ2-1	TRBV9	CASNRGSSYNEQFF
-	TRBJ2-3	TRBV2	CASSDLGGRLSGDTQYF
-	TRBJ1-4	TRBV5-1	CASSLEATNEKLFF
-	TRBJ1-2	TRBV19	CASSIGGLAYGYTF
-	TRBJ2-5	TRBV6-5	CASSYLGQGVQETQYF
-	TRBJ2-5	TRBV7-6	CASSFRTGEGETQYF
-	TRBJ2-1	TRBV23-1	CASSRQGNEQFF
-	TRBJ2-2	TRBV11-3	CASSSSGRATGELFF
-	TRBJ2-3	TRBV2	CASRQGPGDTQYF
-	TRBJ2-3	TRBV7-3	CASSAGPQTTQYF
-	TRBJ1-2	TRBV7-9	CASSLDRYPNYGYTF
-	TRBJ2-7	TRBV7-6	CASSPEAGRAYEQYF
-	TRBJ2-2	TRBV24-1	CATSPSRGAGELFF
-	TRBJ2-7	TRBV27	CASSLGQNHYEQYF
-	TRBJ2-2	TRBV5-1	CASSLGLAGTSNTGELFF
-	TRBJ1-2	TRBV5-1	CASSLLTGVQEGYTF
-	TRBJ1-1	TRBV6-1	CASSDESLNTEAFF
-	TRBJ2-1	TRBV19	CASSMGQGYEQFF
-	TRBJ2-7	TRBV29-1	CSVGGRSSYEQYF
-	TRBJ2-1	TRBV6-1	CASSEASGSSYNEQFF
-	TRBJ1-4	TRBV28	CASSLSLGGTEKLFF
-	TRBJ2-5	TRBV5-5	CASSFGRGGFETQYF
few	TRBJ2-7	TRBV4-1	CASSQVGGFDEQYF
-	TRBJ1-6	TRBV6-1	CASSEGPGKNSPLHF
-	TRBJ1-2	TRBV6-2/TRBV6-3	CASSYGTGAYGYTF
-	TRBJ1-1	TRBV7-6	CASSLEGGAEAFF
-	TRBJ2-2	TRBV5-4	CASRSGGAREELFF
once	TRBJ2-7	TRBV28	CASSSRQGRVDEQYF
few	TRBJ2-1	TRBV6-6	CASSAGGAGGEQFF
-	TRBJ2-7	TRBV28	CASSLGGVREYF
-	TRBJ2-3	TRBV6-4	CASGAGHTDTQYF
-	TRBJ1-5	TRBV18	CASSAQTGEIQPQHF
-	TRBJ2-5	TRBV28	CASMVSGEETQYF
few	TRBJ1-5	TRBV3-1/TRBV3-2	CASSQDLNQPQHF
-	TRBJ2-3	TRBV19	CASSIGASNTDTQYF
-	TRBJ2-3	TRBV19	CASSGSRLSTDTQYF
-	TRBJ2-5	TRBV5-6	CASSLTSVETQYF
-	TRBJ1-3	TRBV6-1	CASSDDRRGLGNTIYF
-	TRBJ2-7	TRBV7-9	CASSLDAATSGASEEQYF
few	TRBJ1-5	TRBV19	CASSIIGNQPQHF
-	TRBJ2-4	TRBV28	CASSRGRRGLAGENIQYF
-	TRBJ1-4	TRBV11-2	CASSLDSYNEKLFF
-	TRBJ1-1	TRBV5-5	CASSLSGSSEAFF
-	TRBJ1-1	TRBV29-1	CSALIQNTEAFF